Below are 26 T cell receptor beta chains sequenced from a single sample in a study of blood T cell repertoires in COVID-19. Generated by immunoSEQ multiplex PCR, the TCRdb table keeps only in-frame clones and is missing some. The sample has roughly 250,000 clones; just over 90% are singletons. Sequenced sample: PBMCs or T cells enriched from blood (not recorded which). The receptor set was obtained from a woman aged 40-49 years with acute COVID-19.

The V gene is TRBV6-6, the J gene TRBJ2-1; TRBD2 aligns across 10 bases. The length of the CDR3 is 16 residues. Germline V lookup: CDR1 MNHNY, CDR2 SVGAGI (reference sequence). V shed 8 bases and J 2 bases; nucleotides not matched to a gene: 9. The CDR3 region is CASVRLAGEAYNEQFF. The CDR3 DNA reads as TGTGCCAGCGTCAGACTAGCGGGCGAAGCCTACAATGAGCAGTTCTTC.

This chain joins TRBV18 and TRBJ1-5; 11 bases match TRBD1. V trimming: 2 bases; J trimming: 1 base; junction bases outside the gene matches: 4. CDR1 is KGHSH, CDR2 LQKENI, per germline. The CDR3 loop spans 17 amino acids. CDR3 in amino acids: CASSPYGQGASNQPQHF. CDR3 DNA sequence: TGTGCCAGCTCACCATACGGACAGGGGGCAAGCAATCAGCCCCAGCATTTT.

The count of this clone is one. The chain uses TRBV6-8 and TRBJ1-4; tentative D call: TRBD1 (6 bases). In germline, CDR1 is MNHGY, CDR2 SAAAGT. CDR3 length: 15 amino acids. Deletions cut 5 bases from V and 5 bases from J, with 15 bases between. The CDR3 region is CASSDRTATNEKLFF. CDR3 bases: TGTGCCAGCAGTGACCGGACAGCGACAAATGAAAAACTGTTTTTT.

V gene TRBV2 combines with J gene TRBJ1-5; 8 nucleotides match TRBD1. V lost 6 bases and J lost 6; bases outside the gene matches: 7. The CDR3 extends over 14 amino acids. Germline CDR1 reads SNHLY; CDR2 reads FYNNEI. The CDR3 sequence is CASSSTDRGQPQHF. CDR3 DNA sequence: TGTGCCAGCAGCTCAACCGACAGGGGTCAGCCCCAGCATTTT. Full variable domain (missing parts from reference TRBV2 and TRBJ1-5): EPEVTQTPSHQVTQMGQEVILRCVPISNHLYFYWYRQILGQKVEFLVSFYNNEISEKSEIFDDQFSVERPDGSNFTLKIRSTKLEDSAMYFCASSSTDRGQPQHFGDGTRLSIL.

The J gene is TRBJ1-3, the V gene TRBV28; unclear D gene. Per germline, CDR1 MDHEN and CDR2 SYDVKM. Trimming cost V 5 bases and J 6 bases, with 11 bases left between them. This CDR3 has 13 residues. CDR3 nucleotides: TGTGCCAGCAGTACCCCACCGGTAAACACCATATATTTT. Translating it yields CASSTPPVNTIYF.

The chain has TRBV5-5 and TRBJ2-5, with D possibly TRBD1 on 6 matching bases. V lost 6 bases to trimming and J lost 2 bases, with 20 bases between them. From germline, CDR1 is SGHKS and CDR2 YYEKEE (reference sequence). The CDR3 loop spans 16 amino acids. CDR3 bases: TGTGCCAGCATCCCCCTCATGGGGGCCCAACAAGAGACCCAGTACTTC. This translates into CASIPLMGAQQETQYF.

CDR3 in amino acids: CASRHLAGQARETQYF. The CDR3 coding sequence is TGCGCCAGCAGGCACCTCGCTGGACAGGCCCGGGAGACCCAGTACTTC. J is TRBJ2-5 and V is TRBV10-1, with 7 bases identical to TRBD1. With V trimmed by 6 bases and J by 5 bases, 15 bases remained unmatched. The CDR3 consists of 16 residues. CDR1 and CDR2 from the germline V gene are WNHNN and SYGVQD (reference sequence).

The V call is TRBV2, the J call TRBJ2-5; TRBD2 matches 11 bases. Unmatched junction bases numbered 10, after V lost 6 bases and J lost 1 base. The CDR3 loop spans 17 amino acids. The germline gives CDR1 SNHLY, CDR2 FYNNEI. The chain's CDR3 is CASSLTRLAGRQETQYF. The CDR3 bases are TGTGCCAGCAGCCTAACCCGACTAGCGGGACGCCAAGAGACCCAGTACTTC. Variable domain in full (rest from reference TRBV2 and TRBJ2-5): EPEVTQTPSHQVTQMGQEVILRCVPISNHLYFYWYRQILGQKVEFLVSFYNNEISEKSEIFDDQFSVERPDGSNFTLKIRSTKLEDSAMYFCASSLTRLAGRQETQYFGPGTRLLVL.

This clone was detected a few times. The V and J genes are TRBV3-1 (or the pseudogene TRBV3-2) and TRBJ2-7; 9 bases line up with TRBD1. This CDR3 spans 16 amino acids. The V gene end was trimmed by 1 base and the J gene end by 7 bases; junction bases not matched to a gene: 11. CDR1 is LGHDT and CDR2 is YNNKEL in the germline V gene (reference sequence). This CDR3 is CASSQVPGQGGREQYF. CDR3 coding DNA: TGTGCCAGCAGCCAAGTCCCGGGACAGGGAGGACGGGAGCAGTACTTC.

Only a few counts were recorded for this clone. The CDR3 spells CASSQGARGGGNTIYF. As DNA, the CDR3 is TGTGCCAGCAGCCAAGGTGCGAGAGGAGGAGGAAACACCATATATTTT. The J gene is TRBJ1-3, the V gene TRBV3-1 (or the pseudogene TRBV3-2); D is unresolved. CDR3 length: 16 amino acids. CDR1 is LGHDT and CDR2 is YNNKEL in the germline V gene (reference sequence). The V end was cut by 1 base, the J end by 4 bases, with 14 bases between.

The chain carries TRBV4-1 and TRBJ2-5, with D possibly TRBD2 on 5 matching bases. Germline values: CDR1 MGHRA, CDR2 YSYEKL. Deletions cut 2 bases from V and 9 bases from J, with 7 bases between. The CDR3 has 11 residues. The CDR3 loop reads CASSQHGAQYF. CDR3 nucleotides: TGCGCCAGCAGCCAACACGGGGCCCAGTACTTC.

The chain carries TRBV7-9 and TRBJ1-2; D gene ambiguous. Germline V gives CDR1 SEHNR, CDR2 FQNEAQ (reference sequence). This CDR3 comprises 15 residues. The V end lost 4 bases, the J end lost 6 bases, and 18 bases lay between the germline ends. In DNA, the CDR3 is TGTGCCAGCAGCTCCCCCGGGAACAACCACGATGGCTACACCTTC. This translates into CASSSPGNNHDGYTF.

The gene calls are TRBV2 and TRBJ2-3, with unresolved D. Per the germline V gene, CDR1 is SNHLY and CDR2 is FYNNEI. V lost 7 bases and J 4 bases, leaving 9 bases between the germline ends. The CDR3 spans 12 residues. This CDR3 reads CASTQVSDTQYF. CDR3 in DNA: TGTGCCAGCACCCAGGTCTCAGATACGCAGTATTTT. Complete variable domain (other parts from reference TRBV2 and TRBJ2-3): EPEVTQTPSHQVTQMGQEVILRCVPISNHLYFYWYRQILGQKVEFLVSFYNNEISEKSEIFDDQFSVERPDGSNFTLKIRSTKLEDSAMYFCASTQVSDTQYFGPGTRLTVL.

V and J are TRBV5-1 and TRBJ2-1; tentative D call: TRBD2 (6 bases). Germline CDR1 is SGHRS and CDR2 is YFSETQ. This CDR3 has 12 amino acids. V was clipped by 9 bases and J by 5 bases, with 12 bases between them. CDR3 nucleotides: TGCGCCACCTCGGACTACAACAATGAGCAGTTCTTC. It specifies CATSDYNNEQFF. Complete variable domain (other parts from reference TRBV5-1 and TRBJ2-1): KAGVTQTPRYLIKTRGQQVTLSCSPISGHRSVSWYQQTPGQGLQFLFEYFSETQRNKGNFPGRFSGRQFSNSRSEMNVSTLELGDSALYLCATSDYNNEQFFGPGTRLTVL.

The sample holds one count of this clone. V is TRBV24-1 and J is TRBJ2-5; 7 nucleotides align to TRBD2. V gave up 9 bases and J gave up 5 bases; unmatched junction bases: 14. Germline V lookup: CDR1 KGHDR, CDR2 SFDVKD. The CDR3 totals 15 residues. The CDR3 nucleotides read TGTGCCACCCAGCCGGCGGGAGCGGATTGGGAGACCCAGTACTTC. This encodes CATQPAGADWETQYF.

This clone was detected a few times. The rearrangement links TRBV5-1 to TRBJ1-1; 9 bases fit TRBD1. Germline CDR1 is SGHRS and CDR2 is YFSETQ. This CDR3 spans 15 amino acids. The V and J ends lost 4 bases and 1 base, in that order; junction bases with no gene match: 5. As DNA, the CDR3 is TGCGCCAGCAGCCCGACGGGACAGGGGAACACTGAAGCTTTCTTT. Amino acids: CASSPTGQGNTEAFF.

This chain connects TRBV6-2 or TRBV6-3 to TRBJ1-1; the D gene is possibly TRBD1 (5 bases). V shed 3 bases and J shed 5 bases, with 10 bases lying between them. This CDR3 contains 13 residues. Germline V gene data show CDR1 as MNHEY and CDR2 as SVGEGT. This chain's CDR3 is CASSYGAPTEAFF. Written as DNA, the CDR3 is TGTGCCAGCAGTTATGGGGCGCCTACTGAAGCTTTCTTT.

Remarks on this clone: This sample also contains other DNA sequences that code for the same CDR3. The genes are TRBV6-1 and TRBJ2-3, with 12 nucleotides matching TRBD2. The ends lost 2 bases at V and 6 bases at J; junction bases unmatched: 3. Per germline, CDR1 MNHNS and CDR2 SASEGT. This CDR3 region has 15 residues. Written as DNA, the CDR3 is TGTGCCAGCAGTGAACTAGCGGGGGGGCCTGATACGCAGTATTTT. Translating it yields CASSELAGGPDTQYF.

The chain joins TRBV5-1 to TRBJ1-2, with 11 nucleotides matching TRBD1. The CDR3 is 14 amino acids. J lost 4 bases, V lost 7 bases, and 6 bases had no gene match. Per germline, CDR1 SGHRS and CDR2 YFSETQ. The CDR3 sequence is CASLRTGGGYGYTF. The CDR3 bases are TGCGCCAGCCTTCGGACAGGGGGCGGCTATGGCTACACCTTC. Looking up the rest from reference TRBV5-1 and TRBJ1-2 gives the full variable domain: KAGVTQTPRYLIKTRGQQVTLSCSPISGHRSVSWYQQTPGQGLQFLFEYFSETQRNKGNFPGRFSGRQFSNSRSEMNVSTLELGDSALYLCASLRTGGGYGYTFGSGTRLTVV.

This chain joins TRBV7-9 and TRBJ2-3, with 8 bases identical to TRBD2. Germline V gene lookup returns CDR1 SEHNR and CDR2 FQNEAQ (reference sequence). The CDR3 sequence is 16 residues long. V shed 6 bases and J 8 bases; nucleotides not matched to a gene: 16. The CDR3 coding sequence is TGTGCCAGCAGTTCGACCACCGGGACTAGGGGAGTTACGCAGTATTTT. It encodes CASSSTTGTRGVTQYF.

The V and J genes are TRBV20-1 and TRBJ2-3, with no clear D. Trimming pared 8 bases from V and 6 bases from J, leaving 9 bases between. In germline, CDR1 is DFQATT, CDR2 SNEGSKA (reference sequence). The CDR3 totals 10 residues. CDR3 protein: CSCEFDTQYF. In DNA form, the CDR3 reads TGCAGTTGCGAGTTTGATACGCAGTATTTT.

V usage is TRBV7-8 and J usage is TRBJ2-7; no clear D. Germline loops: CDR1 SGHVS, CDR2 FQNEAQ. CDR3 length: 13 residues. The V gene lost 4 bases and the J gene lost 5 bases, with 12 bases spanning the gap. This chain's CDR3 is CASSYASGNEQYF. The CDR3 DNA is TGTGCCAGCAGCTACGCCTCGGGTAACGAGCAGTACTTC. The full variable domain, its missing parts supplied by reference TRBV7-8 and TRBJ2-7, is GAGVSQSPRYKVAKRGQDVALRCDPISGHVSLFWYQQALGQGPEFLTYFQNEAQLDKSGLPSDRFFAERPEGSVSTLKIQRTQQEDSAVYLCASSYASGNEQYFGPGTRLTVT.

The rearrangement uses TRBV18 and TRBJ2-2; 7 bases are a match to TRBD2. The CDR3 covers 16 residues. Germline V gene sequence: CDR1 KGHSH, CDR2 LQKENI. Trimming took 3 bases from V and 1 from J; bases not matched to a gene: 5. For the CDR3, the DNA is TGTGCCAGCTCACCCTTTCCTAGCGGGAACACCGGGGAGCTGTTTTTT. Encoded protein: CASSPFPSGNTGELFF.

This chain uses TRBV14 with TRBJ2-1; TRBD2 might be the D (6 bases). Germline CDR1 SGHDN, CDR2 FVKESK. The CDR3 is made up of 19 amino acids. V was clipped by 4 bases and J by 0 bases, with 22 bases between them. The CDR3 DNA reads TGTGCCAGCAGCCCTTGGCGGGGAGCGACCCCCTTCTCCTACAATGAGCAGTTCTTC. Its protein product is CASSPWRGATPFSYNEQFF.

The chain employs TRBV7-9 and TRBJ1-6; 9 bases are shared with TRBD1. This CDR3 contains 16 residues. The germline CDR1 and CDR2 sequences are SEHNR and FQNEAQ (reference sequence). V trimming: 1 base; J trimming: 6 bases; junction bases outside the gene matches: 4. The CDR3 reads CASSLGTGDPNSPLHF. In DNA form, the CDR3 reads TGTGCCAGCAGCTTAGGGACAGGGGACCCTAATTCACCCCTCCACTTT. Using reference TRBV7-9 and TRBJ1-6 for the parts outside the CDR3, the full variable domain is DTGVSQNPRHKITKRGQNVTFRCDPISEHNRLYWYRQTLGQGPEFLTYFQNEAQLEKSRLLSDRFSAERPKGSFSTLEIQRTEQGDSAMYLCASSLGTGDPNSPLHFGNGTRLTVT.

This rearrangement joins TRBV19 to TRBJ1-5, with a weak D call TRBD1 (6 bases). The germline CDR1 and CDR2 sequences are LNHDA and SQIVND (reference sequence). The CDR3 consists of 15 residues. Trimming shortened V by 5 bases and J by 3 bases, and 14 bases separated the two germline ends. CDR3 sequence (DNA): TGTGCCAGTAGTCCTCAGACAGGTACCAATCAGCCCCAGCATTTT. Translation: CASSPQTGTNQPQHF.